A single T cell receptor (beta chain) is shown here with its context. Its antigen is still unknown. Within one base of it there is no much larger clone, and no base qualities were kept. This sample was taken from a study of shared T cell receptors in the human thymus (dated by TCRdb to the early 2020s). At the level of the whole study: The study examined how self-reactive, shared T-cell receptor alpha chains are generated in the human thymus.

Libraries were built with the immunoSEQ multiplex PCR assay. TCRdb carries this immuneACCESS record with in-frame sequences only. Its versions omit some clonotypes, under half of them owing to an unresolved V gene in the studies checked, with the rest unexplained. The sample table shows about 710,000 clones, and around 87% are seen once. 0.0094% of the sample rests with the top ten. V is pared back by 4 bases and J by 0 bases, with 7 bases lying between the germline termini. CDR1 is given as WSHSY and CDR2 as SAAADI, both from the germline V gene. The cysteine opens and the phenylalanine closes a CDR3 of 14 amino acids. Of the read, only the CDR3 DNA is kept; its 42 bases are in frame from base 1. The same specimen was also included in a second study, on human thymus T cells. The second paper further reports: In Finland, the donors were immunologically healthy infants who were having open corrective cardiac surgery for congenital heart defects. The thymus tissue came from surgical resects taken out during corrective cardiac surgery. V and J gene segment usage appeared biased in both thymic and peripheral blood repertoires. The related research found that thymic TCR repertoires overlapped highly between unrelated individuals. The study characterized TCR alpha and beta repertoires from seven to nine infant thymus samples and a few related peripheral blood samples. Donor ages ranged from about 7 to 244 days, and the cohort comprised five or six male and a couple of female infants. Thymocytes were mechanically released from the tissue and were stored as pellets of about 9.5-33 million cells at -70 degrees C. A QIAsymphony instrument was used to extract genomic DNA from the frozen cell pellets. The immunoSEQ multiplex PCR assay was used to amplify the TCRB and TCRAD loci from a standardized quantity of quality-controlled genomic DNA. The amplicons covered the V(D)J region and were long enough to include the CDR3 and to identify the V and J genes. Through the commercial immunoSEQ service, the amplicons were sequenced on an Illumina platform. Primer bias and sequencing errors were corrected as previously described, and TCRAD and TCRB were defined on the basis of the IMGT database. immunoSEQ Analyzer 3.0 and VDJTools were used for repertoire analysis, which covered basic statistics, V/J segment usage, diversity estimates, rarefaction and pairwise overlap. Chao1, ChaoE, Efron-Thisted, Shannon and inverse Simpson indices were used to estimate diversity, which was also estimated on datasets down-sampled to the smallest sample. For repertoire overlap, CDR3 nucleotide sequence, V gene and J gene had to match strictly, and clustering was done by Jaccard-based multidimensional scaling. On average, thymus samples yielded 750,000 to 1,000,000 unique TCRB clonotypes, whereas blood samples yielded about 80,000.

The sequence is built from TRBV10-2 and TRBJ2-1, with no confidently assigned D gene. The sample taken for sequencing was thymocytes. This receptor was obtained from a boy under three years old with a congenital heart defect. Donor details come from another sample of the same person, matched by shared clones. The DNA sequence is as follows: TGCGCCAGCAGTGGTCTGAGCTCCTACAATGAGCAGTTCTTC. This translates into CASSGLSSYNEQFF.